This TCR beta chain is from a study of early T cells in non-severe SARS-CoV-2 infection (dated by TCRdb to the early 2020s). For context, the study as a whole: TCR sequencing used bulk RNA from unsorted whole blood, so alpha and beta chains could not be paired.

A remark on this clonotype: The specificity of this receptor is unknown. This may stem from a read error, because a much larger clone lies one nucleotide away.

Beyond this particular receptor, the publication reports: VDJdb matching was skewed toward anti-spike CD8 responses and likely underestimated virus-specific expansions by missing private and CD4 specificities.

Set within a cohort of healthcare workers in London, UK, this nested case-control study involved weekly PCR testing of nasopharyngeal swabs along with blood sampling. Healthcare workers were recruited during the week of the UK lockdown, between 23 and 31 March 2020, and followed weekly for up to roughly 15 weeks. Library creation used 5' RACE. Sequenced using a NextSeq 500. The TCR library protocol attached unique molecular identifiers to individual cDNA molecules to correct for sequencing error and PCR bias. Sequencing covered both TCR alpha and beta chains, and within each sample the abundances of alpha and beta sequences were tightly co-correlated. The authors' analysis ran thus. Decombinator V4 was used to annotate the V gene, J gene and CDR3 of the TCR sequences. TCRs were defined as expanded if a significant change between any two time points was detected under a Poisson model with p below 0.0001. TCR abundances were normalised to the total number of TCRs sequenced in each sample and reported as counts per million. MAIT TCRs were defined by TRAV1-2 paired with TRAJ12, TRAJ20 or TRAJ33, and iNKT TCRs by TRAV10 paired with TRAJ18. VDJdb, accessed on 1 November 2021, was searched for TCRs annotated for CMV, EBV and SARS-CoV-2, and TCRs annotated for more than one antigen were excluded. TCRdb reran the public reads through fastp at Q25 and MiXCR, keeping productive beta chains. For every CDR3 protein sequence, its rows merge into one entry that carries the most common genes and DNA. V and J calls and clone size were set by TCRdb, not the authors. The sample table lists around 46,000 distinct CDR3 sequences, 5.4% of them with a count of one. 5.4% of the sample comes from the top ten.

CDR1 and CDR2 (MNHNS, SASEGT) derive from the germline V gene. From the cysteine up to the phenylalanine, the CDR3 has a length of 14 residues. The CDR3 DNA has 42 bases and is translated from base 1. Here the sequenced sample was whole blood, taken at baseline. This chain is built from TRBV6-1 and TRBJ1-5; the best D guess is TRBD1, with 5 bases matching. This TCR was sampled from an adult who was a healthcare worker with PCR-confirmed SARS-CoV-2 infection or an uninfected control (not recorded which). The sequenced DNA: TGTGCCATCAGTGAAGGACACCTCAATCAGCCCCAGCATTTT. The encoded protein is CAISEGHLNQPQHF.